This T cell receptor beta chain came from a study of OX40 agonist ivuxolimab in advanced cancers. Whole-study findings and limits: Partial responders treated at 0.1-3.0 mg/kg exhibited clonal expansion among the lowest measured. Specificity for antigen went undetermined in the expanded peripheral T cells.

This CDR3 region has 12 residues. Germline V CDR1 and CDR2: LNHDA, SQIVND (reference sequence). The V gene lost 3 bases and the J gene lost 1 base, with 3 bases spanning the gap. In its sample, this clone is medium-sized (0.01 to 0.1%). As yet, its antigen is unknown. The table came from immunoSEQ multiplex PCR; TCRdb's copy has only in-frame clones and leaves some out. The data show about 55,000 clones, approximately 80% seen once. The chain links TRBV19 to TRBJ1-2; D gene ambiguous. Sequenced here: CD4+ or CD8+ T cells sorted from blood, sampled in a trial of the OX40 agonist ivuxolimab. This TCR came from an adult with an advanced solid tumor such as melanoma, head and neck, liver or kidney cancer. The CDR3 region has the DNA TGTGCCAGTAGTATCAATAACTATGGCTACACCTTC. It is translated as CASSINNYGYTF.